Shown below are 5 T cell receptor beta chains from a single sample sequenced in a study of CD8 T cells in Susac syndrome. An input of about 0.5 to 1 ug of RNA was subjected to reverse transcription using random hexamers. Via MiXCR, TCRdb re-called the immunoSEQ multiplex PCR reads, giving one row per CDR3 protein. The data contain approximately 120,000 distinct CDR3 sequences, over 85% of them singletons. Sequencing was performed on CD8+ T cells from PBMCs. The receptor source for this set is a human donor with multiple sclerosis.

The chain joins TRBV7-9 to TRBJ1-2, with 7 bases aligning to TRBD1. CDR3 length: 13 residues. The germline CDR1 and CDR2 sequences are SEHNR and FQNEAQ (reference sequence). Trimming cost V 4 bases and J 7 bases; bases outside gene matches: 6. CDR3 region: CASSSQGDGGYTF. CDR3 sequence (DNA): TGTGCCAGCAGCTCCCAGGGGGACGGTGGCTACACCTTC. The variable domain in full, completed from reference TRBV7-9 and TRBJ1-2, reads DTGVSQNPRHKITKRGQNVTFRCDPISEHNRLYWYRQTLGQGPEFLTYFQNEAQLEKSRLLSDRFSAERPKGSFSTLEIQRTEQGDSAMYLCASSSQGDGGYTFGSGTRLTVV.

V usage is TRBV3-1 and J usage is TRBJ2-2; D tentatively reads TRBD1 or TRBD2 (5 bases each). CDR3 length: 19 amino acids. CDR1 LGHDT and CDR2 YNNKEL come from the germline V gene (reference sequence). Between the trimmed V and J ends, which lost 0 bases and 6 bases, there was a span of 23 bases. The CDR3 bases are TGTGCCAGCAGCCAAGATCCCACTAGGAAGGGGCCACGTCCCGGGGAGCTGTTTTTT. Translation: CASSQDPTRKGPRPGELFF.

The chain combines TRBV24-1 with TRBJ1-3; D uncertain. V dropped 9 bases and J dropped 0 bases, with 14 bases sitting between them. This CDR3 spans 15 amino acids. CDR1 is KGHDR and CDR2 is SFDVKD in the germline V gene. CDR3 coding DNA: TGTGCCACCTCTTTGACGGGAAACTCTGGAAACACCATATATTTT. Protein sequence: CATSLTGNSGNTIYF.

The V and J genes are TRBV13 and TRBJ2-3, with 9 bases matching TRBD2. CDR1 is PRHDT, CDR2 FYEKMQ, per germline (reference sequence). Unmatched junction bases numbered 8, after V lost 8 bases and J lost 5 bases. The CDR3 runs to 14 residues. The CDR3 bases are TGTGCCAGCGGGCGGGGGGGCCAACAAGATACGCAGTATTTT. This codes for CASGRGGQQDTQYF.

This chain uses TRBV7-9 with TRBJ2-3; D call uncertain. V dropped 7 bases and J dropped 3 bases, with 8 bases sitting between them. From germline, CDR1 is SEHNR and CDR2 FQNEAQ (reference sequence). The CDR3 sequence is 12 residues long. As DNA, the CDR3 is TGTGCCAGCATGCTGGGTACAGATACGCAGTATTTT. Translation: CASMLGTDTQYF.